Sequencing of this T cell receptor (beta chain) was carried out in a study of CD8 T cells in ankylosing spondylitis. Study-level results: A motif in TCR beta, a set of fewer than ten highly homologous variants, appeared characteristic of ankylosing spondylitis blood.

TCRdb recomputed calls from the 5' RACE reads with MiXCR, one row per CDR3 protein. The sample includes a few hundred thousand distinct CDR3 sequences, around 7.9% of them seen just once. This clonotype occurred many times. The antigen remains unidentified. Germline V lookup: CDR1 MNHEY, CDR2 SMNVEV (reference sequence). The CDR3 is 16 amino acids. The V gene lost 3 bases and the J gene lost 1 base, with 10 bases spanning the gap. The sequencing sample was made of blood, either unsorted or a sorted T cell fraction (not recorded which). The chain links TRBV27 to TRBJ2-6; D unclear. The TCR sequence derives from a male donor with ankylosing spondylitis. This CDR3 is CASSFLRGSGANVLTF. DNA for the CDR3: TGTGCCAGCAGTTTCCTAAGAGGATCTGGGGCCAACGTCCTGACTTTC.